This T cell receptor (beta chain) was recovered during a study of long-term antiretroviral therapy in people with HIV. CDR1 is SGHDT and CDR2 is YYEEEE in the germline V gene. V lost 6 bases and J lost 7, with 11 bases in between. This CDR3 region has 13 residues. Study-wide results and caveats: Increased diversity was seen after ART, yet it remained lower than in transplant donor controls. Repertoire dominance by clones expanded before ART was seen at all time points.

Of note for this clone: What it binds is not known.

Assay version v3.0 of immunoSEQ was used, and it was run at survey level. The assay was immunoSEQ multiplex PCR, and TCRdb's table has in-frame clones only and misses some. The sample has about 35,000 clones; around 94% are singletons. The sequencing here drew on unsorted PBMCs, taken 4.1 years after starting antiretroviral therapy. This rearrangement joins TRBV5-6 to TRBJ1-6; D remains ambiguous. The sequence was collected from a woman between 50 and 59 years old with HIV. The CDR3 sequence is CASTEVGNSPLHF. In DNA form, the CDR3 reads TGTGCCAGCACCGAGGTTGGGAATTCACCCCTCCACTTT.